The clone carrying this T cell receptor beta chain was seen many times. What it recognizes is unknown. The donors, healthy Caucasians from Russia, were aged roughly 6 to 90. Samples had at least 6 million PBMCs isolated from them. CDR3 length equals 13 residues. V dropped 4 bases and J dropped 0 bases, with 5 bases sitting between them. Germline CDR1 SGHTA, CDR2 FQGNSA. For the second PCR, which ran for about 7 to 11 cycles, a sample-barcoded 5' primer and a J-beta primer mix were used. TCRdb recomputed calls from the 5' RACE reads with MiXCR, one row per CDR3 protein. The sample contains under 850,000 distinct CDR3 sequences, about 36% of which appear only once. This sample is drawn from a study of blood T cells in healthy people across ages. Study-wide context: About one barcoded beta molecule per two T cells came from capture by template switching. Overall study results and limits: Across the age range, TCR beta diversity per million T cells fell in a roughly linear way.

Sequencing used blood. The source of this sequence is a man between 18 and 29 years old in good health. The rearrangement uses TRBV7-2 and TRBJ2-3; D gene ambiguous. CDR3 sequence (DNA): TGTGCCAGCAGCTCCGACAGCACAGATACGCAGTATTTT. Amino acid sequence: CASSSDSTDTQYF.